This T cell receptor beta chain stems from a study of CD8 T cells in ankylosing spondylitis (dated by TCRdb to 2016 to 2017). General notes on the study: The study set out to find disease-linked TCR variants by profiling T cell receptor beta repertoires in ankylosing spondylitis patients and healthy donors. The full study cohort was made up of 25 ankylosing spondylitis patients and some 100 healthy donors. Peripheral blood was sampled, and synovial fluid was also collected from ankylosing spondylitis patients.

With respect to this clonotype: This clone's antigen is unknown. Within one base of it there is no much larger clone, and no base qualities were kept.

V loses 0 bases, J loses 7 bases, and the germline ends lie 16 bases apart. CDR1 and CDR2, per the germline V gene (reference sequence), are DFQATT and SNEGSKA. The CDR3 contains 16 residues, cysteine and phenylalanine counted. Only the CDR3 DNA stays, 48 bases, in frame from base 1. Results and caveats for the whole study, not just this receptor: In peripheral blood, the disease-linked clones were found at relatively low frequencies and had a CD8+ phenotype. Blood from ankylosing spondylitis patients appeared to be characterized by a TCR beta motif composed of several highly homologous amino acid variants. The disease-linked clones were reported to be significantly enriched in matched synovial fluid samples from ankylosing spondylitis patients. Some motif variants had previously been reported in the synovial fluid and blood of reactive arthritis patients, which suggests shared mechanisms of disease initiation.

Synovial fluid samples were paired with blood samples taken from the same ankylosing spondylitis patients. TCRdb shows the sequencer as Illumina HiSeq 2500. TCR beta libraries were prepared by quantitative 5'-RACE with molecular barcodes. The published analysis was carried out like this. Disease-linked TCR variants were identified with a new computational method built on a probabilistic model of VDJ rearrangement. TCRdb reprocessing: public reads trimmed at Q25 with fastp, clones called with MiXCR, in-frame beta chains kept. Each record represents a unique CDR3 protein, reported with the most common genes and DNA among its rows. It is TCRdb's table, rather than the study itself, that gives the V and J calls and clone size. This sample is represented by more than 110,000 distinct CDR3 sequences; 7% to 9% of them were singletons. Less than 7.5% of the sample lies in the top ten.

What was sequenced was synovial fluid, either unsorted or a sorted T cell fraction (not recorded which). Here the chain combines TRBV20-1 and TRBJ1-6, and possibly TRBD1, on 5 matching bases. This TCR was recovered from a male donor with ankylosing spondylitis. CDR3 protein: CSARDRGGLMNSPLHF. The nucleotide sequence is given as TGCAGTGCTAGAGATAGGGGAGGTCTGATGAATTCACCCCTCCACTTT.